This is a list of T cell receptor beta chains from one sample in a study of naive and memory T cell subsets. TCRdb independently ran MiXCR on the 5' RACE reads; one entry per CDR3 protein. The sample records tens of thousands of distinct CDR3 sequences, about 7.1% being singletons. The receptors were sampled from a female donor in good health. Both conserved end residues are part of each CDR3. A D gene is named only where the DNA matches it firmly. Size is stated for part of the rows, as once, few or many counts, or as a class when the clone is expanded.

abundance	j_gene	d_gene	v_gene	CDR3nt	CDR3aa
few	TRBJ1-6	NA	TRBV5-1	TGCGCCAGCAGCTTGTACCAGAAGTCTTCACCCCTCCACTTT	CASSLYQKSSPLHF
many	TRBJ2-5	TRBD2	TRBV7-8	TGTGCCAGCAGCTTATCGCGGGGGGGCGGAGAGACCCAGTACTTC	CASSLSRGGGETQYF
few	TRBJ2-7	NA	TRBV6-2/TRBV6-3	TGTGCCAGCAGTTACTCGAGCACCTACTCCTACGAGCAGTACTTC	CASSYSSTYSYEQYF
NA	TRBJ2-3	NA	TRBV20-1	TGCAGTGCTAGGACTGCGTGGGGTAGGGCAGATACGCAGTATTTT	CSARTAWGRADTQYF
few	TRBJ2-3	TRBD2	TRBV28	TGTGCCAGCAGTTTTGGCGGGGGGCGGACAGATACGCAGTATTTT	CASSFGGGRTDTQYF
many	TRBJ1-5	NA	TRBV4-3	TGCGCCAGCAGCCAGGAAACGGGATTTAGCAATCAGCCCCAGCATTTT	CASSQETGFSNQPQHF
many	TRBJ1-3	NA	TRBV7-9	TGTGCCAGCAGCTTAGAATTAAGTGGAAACACCATATATTTT	CASSLELSGNTIYF
NA	TRBJ1-2	NA	TRBV19	TGTGCCAGTAGTAGCCAGCTGGGGCAAAAAGGCAACTATGGCGACACCTTC	CASSSQLGQKGNYGDTF
many	TRBJ2-1	NA	TRBV29-1	TGCAGCGTTGAAAATGGGGGGCTCCCCTACAATGAGCAGTTCTTC	CSVENGGLPYNEQFF
many	TRBJ2-3	NA	TRBV29-1	TGCAGCGGGGGGGAGAACACAGATACGCAGTATTTT	CSGGENTDTQYF
few	TRBJ2-1	NA	TRBV2	TGTGCCAGCAGCGGGGAAGGATACAATGAGCAGTTCTTC	CASSGEGYNEQFF
few	TRBJ2-3	TRBD1	TRBV7-9	TGTGCCAGCAGCTTGGGGGACAGGGGAAGGACAGATACGCAGTATTTT	CASSLGDRGRTDTQYF
many	TRBJ1-1	NA	TRBV5-1	TGCGCCAGCAGCCCGGGACAAACTGAAGCTTTCTTT	CASSPGQTEAFF
many	TRBJ2-7	NA	TRBV6-2/TRBV6-3	TGTGCCAGCAGTTACGGGGTCCGGGTAACCTACGAGCAGTACTTC	CASSYGVRVTYEQYF
many	TRBJ2-7	NA	TRBV4-1	TGCGCCAGCAGCCAAGTGCGGGGATCCACCCACGAGCAGTACTTC	CASSQVRGSTHEQYF
NA	TRBJ1-5	NA	TRBV19	TGTGCCAGTGGCGTGGGGCCTCCAAATCAGCCCCAGCATTTT	CASGVGPPNQPQHF
many	TRBJ2-3	TRBD2	TRBV20-1	TGCAGTGCGAGCGGGGGGCCAAATACCCTCACAAATACGCAGTATTTT	CSASGGPNTLTNTQYF
few	TRBJ2-5	NA	TRBV7-2	TGTGCCAGCAGCGCAGCCTATCAAGAGACCCAGTACTTC	CASSAAYQETQYF
many	TRBJ2-1	TRBD2	TRBV5-5	TGTGCCAGCAGCTTGATTACTAGCGGGGGACGTAAAGAGTTCTTC	CASSLITSGGRKEFF
many	TRBJ1-4	NA	TRBV4-3	TGCGCCAGCAGCCCCTTCGTTGCAGAGGGGGAAAAACTGTTTTTT	CASSPFVAEGEKLFF
few	TRBJ2-5	TRBD1	TRBV15	TGTGCCACCAGCAGAGGAGGGACAGGGGGCCTCCAAGAGACCCAGTACTTC	CATSRGGTGGLQETQYF
many	TRBJ2-1	TRBD2	TRBV7-2	TGTGCCAGCAGCCCTCAGCGGGGGGCCTACAATGAGCAGTTCTTC	CASSPQRGAYNEQFF
few	TRBJ2-2	NA	TRBV28	TGTGCCAGCAGTGTCGGGTACGGTGCGAACCCCGGGGAGCTGTTTTTT	CASSVGYGANPGELFF
many	TRBJ1-1	TRBD1	TRBV7-2	TGTGCCAGCAGCTTAGCGACAGGGGGCACTGAAGCTTTCTTT	CASSLATGGTEAFF
NA	TRBJ2-1	NA	TRBV12-5	TGTGCTAGTGGTCAATCCCAGTTCTACAATGAGCAGTTCTTC	CASGQSQFYNEQFF
few	TRBJ2-7	NA	TRBV15	TGTGCCACCAGCAGGTCAGGGGACGCCGGGGACGAGCAGTACTTC	CATSRSGDAGDEQYF
NA	TRBJ2-3	NA	TRBV5-1	TGCGCCAGCATGCGGGGAGCTAGCACAGATACGCAGTATTTT	CASMRGASTDTQYF
NA	TRBJ2-5	NA	TRBV15	TGTGCCACCAGCAGCTTAGGGACGGTAGAGACCCAGTACTTC	CATSSLGTVETQYF
many	TRBJ2-1	TRBD1	TRBV12-3/TRBV12-4	TGTGCCAGCAGTTTGGTACAGGGGAACAATGAGCAGTTCTTC	CASSLVQGNNEQFF
many	TRBJ1-1	NA	TRBV9	TGTGCCAGCAGCTCGTGGGGGTCTGCGGGCACTGAAGCTTTCTTT	CASSSWGSAGTEAFF
once	TRBJ2-1	NA	TRBV19	TGTGCCAGTAGTATGACCAGATATGAGCAGTTCTTC	CASSMTRYEQFF
many	TRBJ1-5	TRBD1	TRBV20-1	TGCAGTGCTGCCGGGACAGCAAGTCAGCCCCAGCATTTT	CSAAGTASQPQHF
once	TRBJ2-3	NA	TRBV12-3/TRBV12-4	TGTGCCAGCAGCCTAAACAAATATACGCAGTATTTT	CASSLNKYTQYF
few	TRBJ2-1	NA	TRBV6-2/TRBV6-3	TGTGCCAGCGCGGGGAGCCTCTACAATGAGCAGTTCTTC	CASAGSLYNEQFF
many	TRBJ1-5	NA	TRBV2	TGTGCCAGCAGTCTTAACAATCAGCCCCAGCATTTT	CASSLNNQPQHF
NA	TRBJ1-2	NA	TRBV19	TGTGCCATTTCAAACCGGCAGGGGTATAACTATGGCGACACCTTC	CAISNRQGYNYGDTF
NA	TRBJ2-7	TRBD2	TRBV7-2	TGTGCCAGCAGCGCGGGACTAGCGGGAGAAACGGGCTTC	CASSAGLAGETGF
few	TRBJ1-4	NA	TRBV6-1	TGTGCCAGCAGTCTTGACAGAAATGAAAAACTGTTTTTT	CASSLDRNEKLFF
many	TRBJ1-5	TRBD1	TRBV28	TGTGCCAGCAGTTTAACAGGGGCCCGCAATCAGCCCCAGCATTTT	CASSLTGARNQPQHF
NA	TRBJ2-3	TRBD2	TRBV6-5	TGTGCCAGCAGCCTTAAGGGACTAGCGGGCCCGCGGGGAGATACGCAGTATTTT	CASSLKGLAGPRGDTQYF
few	TRBJ2-3	TRBD2	TRBV7-2	TGTGCCAGCAGCCCTGGACTAGTCTTGTCAGATACGCAGTATTTT	CASSPGLVLSDTQYF
NA	TRBJ2-2	NA	TRBV9	TGTGCCAGCAGCGGCTTGCTAGCGCTTAGTACCGGGGAGCTGTTTTTT	CASSGLLALSTGELFF
NA	TRBJ2-5	NA	TRBV20-1	TGCAGTGCCCCAGGGCTAGCGCCAGAGACCCAGTACTTC	CSAPGLAPETQYF
many	TRBJ1-1	TRBD1	TRBV4-1	TGCGCCAGCAGCCAAGAGGGACAGGGCTTCACTGAAGCTTTCTTT	CASSQEGQGFTEAFF
many	TRBJ1-1	NA	TRBV7-3	TGTGCCAGCAGCTTATCAGGGAGCACTGAAGCTTTCTTT	CASSLSGSTEAFF
NA	TRBJ1-1	NA	TRBV6-6	TGTGCCACCGACGGGGGGCCTGAAGCTTTCTTT	CATDGGPEAFF
many	TRBJ2-1	NA	TRBV5-1	TGCGCCAGCAGCTTAAGGACTCCCTACGATGAGCAGTTCTTC	CASSLRTPYDEQFF
many	TRBJ1-3	NA	TRBV29-1	TGCAGCGTTGAGGCCTCTGGAAACACCATATATTTT	CSVEASGNTIYF
many	TRBJ1-2	NA	TRBV12-3/TRBV12-4	TGTGCCAGCGCAACCAGGGGACTCGCCTATGGCTACACCTTC	CASATRGLAYGYTF
many	TRBJ1-6	NA	TRBV6-5	TGTGCCAGCAGATTTCGCCGGGTCTTGCATAATTCACCCCTCCACTTT	CASRFRRVLHNSPLHF
many	TRBJ1-2	NA	TRBV20-1	TGCAGTCCCGTAGAACAGGGCTGTGGCTACACCTTC	CSPVEQGCGYTF
NA	TRBJ2-3	NA	TRBV7-2	TGTGCCAGCAGCTTAGCCAGGGGTTGGGGCACAGATACGCAGTATTTT	CASSLARGWGTDTQYF